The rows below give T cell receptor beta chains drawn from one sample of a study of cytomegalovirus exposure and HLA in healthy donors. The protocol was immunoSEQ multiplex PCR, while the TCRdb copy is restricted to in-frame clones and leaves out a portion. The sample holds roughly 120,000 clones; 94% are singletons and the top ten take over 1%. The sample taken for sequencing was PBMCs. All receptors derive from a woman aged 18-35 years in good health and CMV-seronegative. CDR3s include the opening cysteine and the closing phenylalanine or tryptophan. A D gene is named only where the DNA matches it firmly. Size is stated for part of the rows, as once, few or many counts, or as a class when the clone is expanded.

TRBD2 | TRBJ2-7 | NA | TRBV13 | CASSSKVAGIYEQYF | TGTGCCAGCAGCTCGAAGGTAGCGGGGATCTACGAGCAGTACTTC
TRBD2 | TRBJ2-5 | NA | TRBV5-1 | CASSSGLAEETQYF | TGCGCCAGCAGCTCCGGACTAGCGGAAGAGACCCAGTACTTC
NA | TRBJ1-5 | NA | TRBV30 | CAWSLGSYSNQPQHF | TGTGCCTGGTCGCTGGGGAGCTATAGCAATCAGCCCCAGCATTTT
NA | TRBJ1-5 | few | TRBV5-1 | CASSLDAGHSNQPQHF | TGCGCCAGCAGCTTGGACGCAGGACATAGCAATCAGCCCCAGCATTTT
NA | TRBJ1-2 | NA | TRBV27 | CASSFTQGFLYGYTF | TGTGCCAGCAGTTTTACACAGGGTTTTCTCTATGGCTACACCTTC
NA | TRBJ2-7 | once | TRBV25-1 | CASSEYYDSGRTYEQYF | TGTGCCAGCAGTGAATATTACGACAGTGGTCGTACCTACGAGCAGTACTTC
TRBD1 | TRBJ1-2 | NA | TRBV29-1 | CSGDRNDYGYTF | TGCAGCGGGGACAGGAATGACTATGGCTACACCTTC
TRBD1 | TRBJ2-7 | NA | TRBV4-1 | CASSQAHGSGGDIGEQYF | TGCGCCAGCAGCCAAGCACACGGATCAGGGGGCGATATCGGCGAGCAGTACTTC
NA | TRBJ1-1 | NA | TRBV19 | CASTLGQNTEAFF | TGTGCCAGTACCCTTGGACAGAACACTGAAGCTTTCTTT
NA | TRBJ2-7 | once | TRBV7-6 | CASSLDETYEQYF | TGTGCCAGCAGCCTCGATGAGACCTACGAGCAGTACTTC
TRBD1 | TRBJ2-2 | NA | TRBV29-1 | CSVTGVPTGELFF | TGCAGCGTCACAGGGGTTCCCACCGGGGAGCTGTTTTTT
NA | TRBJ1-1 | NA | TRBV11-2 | CASSLGVRGERRTEAFF | TGTGCCAGCAGCTTAGGGGTACGGGGGGAGCGCCGGACTGAAGCTTTCTTT
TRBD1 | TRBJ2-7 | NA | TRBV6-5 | CASSYSSYQGVYEQYF | TGTGCCAGCAGTTACTCGAGTTATCAGGGGGTCTACGAGCAGTACTTC
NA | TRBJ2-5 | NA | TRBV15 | CATSRERTVETQYF | TGTGCCACCAGCAGAGAACGGACAGTAGAGACCCAGTACTTC
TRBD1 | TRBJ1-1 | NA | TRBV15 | CATSREGTGRAFF | TGTGCCACCAGCAGAGAGGGGACAGGGAGAGCTTTCTTT
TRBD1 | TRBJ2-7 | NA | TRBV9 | CASSVRTGGFNEQYF | TGTGCCAGCAGCGTAAGGACAGGGGGCTTCAACGAGCAGTACTTC
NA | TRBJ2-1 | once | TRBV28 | CASSLPYNEQFF | TGTGCCAGCAGTCTCCCTTACAATGAGCAGTTCTTC
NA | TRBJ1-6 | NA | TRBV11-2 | CASSLGSQAYNSPLHF | TGTGCCAGCAGCTTAGGCAGTCAGGCCTATAATTCACCCCTCCACTTT
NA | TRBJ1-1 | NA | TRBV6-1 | CASSQVNTEAFF | TGTGCCAGCAGCCAGGTTAACACTGAAGCTTTCTTT
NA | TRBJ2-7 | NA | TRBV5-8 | CASSLRDF | TGTGCCAGCAGCTTGCGGGACTTC
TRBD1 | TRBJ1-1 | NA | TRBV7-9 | CASSLGQGALGKAFF | TGTGCCAGCAGCCTCGGACAGGGGGCTCTAGGGAAAGCTTTCTTT
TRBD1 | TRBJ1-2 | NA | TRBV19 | CASSRRRDRSPWADYGYTF | TGTGCCAGTAGTAGGCGCCGGGACAGAAGTCCATGGGCGGACTATGGCTACACCTTC
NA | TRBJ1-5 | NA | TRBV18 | CASSPTGNQPQHF | TGTGCCAGCTCGCCTACAGGGAATCAGCCCCAGCATTTT
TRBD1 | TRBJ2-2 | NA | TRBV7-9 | CASSPNTGQVVDGELFF | TGTGCCAGCAGCCCGAATACAGGACAGGTGGTTGACGGGGAGCTGTTTTTT
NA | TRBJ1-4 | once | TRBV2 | CASRRVNEKLFF | TGTGCCAGCCGGAGGGTTAATGAAAAACTGTTTTTT
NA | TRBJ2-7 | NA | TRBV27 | CASRPRTVNSYEQYF | TGTGCCAGCAGGCCGCGGACAGTCAACTCCTACGAGCAGTACTTC